One and the same sample provided the 9 T cell receptor beta chains below, sequenced in a study of identical twins. TCRdb re-derived calls from the 5' RACE reads in MiXCR, one entry per CDR3 protein. Among about 290,000 distinct CDR3 sequences listed, roughly 9.8% were seen once. This sample was shared with a second study, whose subject was yellow fever vaccine responses in identical twins.

The sequenced sample was CD8+ T cells sorted from blood. Every receptor here comes from a woman aged 18-35 years in good health.

The chain combines TRBV29-1 with TRBJ2-1, with 10 bases aligning to TRBD2. This CDR3 has 15 residues. Germline V gene data show CDR1 as SQVTM and CDR2 as ANQGSEA. Unmatched junction bases numbered 8, after V lost 5 bases and J lost 4 bases. CDR3 sequence reads: CSVSWTSGPYNEQFF. CDR3 nucleotides: TGCAGCGTTTCCTGGACTAGCGGTCCGTACAATGAGCAGTTCTTC.

Many counts were recorded for this clonotype. The rearrangement uses TRBV29-1 and TRBJ2-2; no firm D call. Trimming removed 6 bases at V and 3 bases at J, with 11 bases between. Germline CDR1 and CDR2: SQVTM and ANQGSEA. The CDR3 extends over 13 amino acids. Here the CDR3 reads CSVSRGDTGELFF. CDR3 DNA: TGCAGCGTATCCCGTGGGGACACCGGGGAGCTGTTTTTT.

The sample holds a few counts of this clonotype. The J gene is TRBJ2-2, the V gene TRBV29-1; TRBD2 aligns across 7 bases. The junction had 8 bases not matched to a gene; V was cut back by 3 bases and J by 4 bases. Germline V gene lookup returns CDR1 SQVTM and CDR2 ANQGSEA. This CDR3 is 15 amino acids long. For the CDR3, the DNA is TGCAGCGTTGAGTGGGGAGGGAGTGGCACCGGGGAGCTGTTTTTT. Protein: CSVEWGGSGTGELFF.

The rearrangement links TRBV10-3 to TRBJ2-7; the match to TRBD1 covers 7 bases. After removal of 6 bases from V and 5 bases from J, the junction contained 4 bases not matched to a gene. The germline CDR1 and CDR2 sequences are ENHRY and SYGVKD. The CDR3 is 12 amino acids. CDR3 sequence reads: CAIRDRSDEQYF. In nucleotides, the CDR3 is TGTGCCATCAGGGACAGGTCTGACGAGCAGTACTTC.

The V gene is TRBV7-8, the J gene TRBJ2-1; D remains ambiguous. Trimming removed 3 bases from V and 6 bases from J, with 12 bases in between. This CDR3 contains 14 residues. CDR1 and CDR2 from the germline V gene are SGHVS and FQNEAQ. In DNA, the CDR3 is TGTGCCAGCAGCTTGGCTAGTGCGACCAATGAGCAGTTCTTC. Its protein product is CASSLASATNEQFF.

This clonotype has only a few counts. The J gene is TRBJ1-5, the V gene TRBV27; no firm D call. Germline V lookup: CDR1 MNHEY, CDR2 SMNVEV (reference sequence). The V gene lost 8 bases and the J gene lost 0 bases, with 11 bases spanning the gap. The CDR3 sequence is 14 residues long. In nucleotides, the CDR3 is TGTGCCAGCGCGTCAGCCGGTAGCAATCAGCCCCAGCATTTT. This encodes CASASAGSNQPQHF.

This clonotype was detected a few times. The rearrangement joins TRBV6-2 or TRBV6-3 to TRBJ1-1, with D perhaps TRBD1 (6 bases). The ends were cut back, 4 bases at V and 1 base at J, with 13 bases in the middle. In germline, CDR1 is MNHEY, CDR2 SVGEGT. CDR3 size: 15 residues. CDR3 sequence reads: CASSFTRGPNTEAFF. For the CDR3, the DNA is TGTGCCAGCAGTTTTACCCGGGGGCCGAACACTGAAGCTTTCTTT.

This clonotype appeared a few times. The V gene is TRBV9, the J gene TRBJ2-3, with D possibly called TRBD1 or TRBD2 (6 bases each). Deletions cut 4 bases from V and 0 bases from J, with 18 bases between. Germline V gene data show CDR1 as SGDLS and CDR2 as YYNGEE. The CDR3 contains 17 residues. CDR3 sequence: CASSTPRKGGSTDTQYF. The CDR3 DNA reads as TGTGCCAGCAGCACACCCCGAAAGGGGGGTAGCACAGATACGCAGTATTTT.

This clonotype was seen at least ten times. The chain combines TRBV6-4 with TRBJ2-1, with 8 bases aligning to TRBD2. The CDR3 is 15 residues long. V trimming: 3 bases; J trimming: 8 bases; junction bases outside the gene matches: 9. Germline V lookup: CDR1 MRHNA, CDR2 SNTAGT. CDR3 DNA sequence: TGTGCCAGCAGTGAAACTAGCGGCGGCGGCGATGAGCAGTTCTTC. It yields the protein CASSETSGGGDEQFF.